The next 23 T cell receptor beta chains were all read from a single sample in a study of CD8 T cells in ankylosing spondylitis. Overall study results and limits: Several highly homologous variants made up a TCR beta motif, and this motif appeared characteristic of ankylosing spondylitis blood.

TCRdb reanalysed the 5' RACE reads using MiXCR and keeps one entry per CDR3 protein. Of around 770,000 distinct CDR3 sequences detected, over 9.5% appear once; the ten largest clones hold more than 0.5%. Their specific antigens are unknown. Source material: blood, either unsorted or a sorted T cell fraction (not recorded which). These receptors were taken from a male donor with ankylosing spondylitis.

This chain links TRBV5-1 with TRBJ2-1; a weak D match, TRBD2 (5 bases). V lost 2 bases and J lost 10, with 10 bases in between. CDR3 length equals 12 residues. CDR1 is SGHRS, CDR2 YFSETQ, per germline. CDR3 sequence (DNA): TGCGCCAGCAGCTTCCGGGATCGAGAGCAGTTCTTC. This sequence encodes CASSFRDREQFF.

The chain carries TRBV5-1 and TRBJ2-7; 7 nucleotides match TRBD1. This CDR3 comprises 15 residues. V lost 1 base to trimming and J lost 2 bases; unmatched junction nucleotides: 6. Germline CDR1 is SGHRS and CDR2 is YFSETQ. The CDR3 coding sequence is TGCGCCAGCAGCTTGCGGGACAGCCATCCCTACGAGCAGTACTTC. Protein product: CASSLRDSHPYEQYF. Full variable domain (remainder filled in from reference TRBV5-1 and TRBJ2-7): KAGVTQTPRYLIKTRGQQVTLSCSPISGHRSVSWYQQTPGQGLQFLFEYFSETQRNKGNFPGRFSGRQFSNSRSEMNVSTLELGDSALYLCASSLRDSHPYEQYFGPGTRLTVT.

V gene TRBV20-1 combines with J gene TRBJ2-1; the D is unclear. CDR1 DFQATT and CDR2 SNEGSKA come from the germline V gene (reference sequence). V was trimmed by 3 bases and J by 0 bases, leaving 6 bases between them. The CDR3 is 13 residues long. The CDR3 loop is CSASSFSYNEQFF. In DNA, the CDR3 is TGCAGTGCTAGCTCTTTCTCCTACAATGAGCAGTTCTTC.

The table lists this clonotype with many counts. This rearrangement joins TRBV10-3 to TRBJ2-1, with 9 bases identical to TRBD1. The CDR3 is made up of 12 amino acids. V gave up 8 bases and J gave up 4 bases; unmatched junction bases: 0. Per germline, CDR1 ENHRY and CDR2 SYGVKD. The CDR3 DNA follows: TGTGCCATCGGACAGGGGTACAATGAGCAGTTCTTC. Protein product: CAIGQGYNEQFF.

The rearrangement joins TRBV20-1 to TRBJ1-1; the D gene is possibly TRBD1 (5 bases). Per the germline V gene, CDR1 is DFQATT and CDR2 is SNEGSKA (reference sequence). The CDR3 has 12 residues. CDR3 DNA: TGCAGCGCCGGGCCCTCAGGGTCTCGAGCTTTCTTT. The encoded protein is CSAGPSGSRAFF.

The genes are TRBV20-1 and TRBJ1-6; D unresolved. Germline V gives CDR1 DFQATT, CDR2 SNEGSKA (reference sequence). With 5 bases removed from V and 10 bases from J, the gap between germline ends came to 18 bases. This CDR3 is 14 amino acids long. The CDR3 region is CSAPLPRDGSPLHF. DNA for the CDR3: TGCAGTGCTCCCCTACCCCGTGATGGGTCACCCCTCCACTTT.

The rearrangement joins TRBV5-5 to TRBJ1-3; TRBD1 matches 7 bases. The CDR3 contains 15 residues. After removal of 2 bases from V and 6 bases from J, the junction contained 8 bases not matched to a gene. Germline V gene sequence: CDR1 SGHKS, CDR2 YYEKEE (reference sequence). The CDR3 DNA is TGTGCCAGCAGCTTTGGGGGGACAGCCGAAAACACCATATATTTT. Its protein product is CASSFGGTAENTIYF.

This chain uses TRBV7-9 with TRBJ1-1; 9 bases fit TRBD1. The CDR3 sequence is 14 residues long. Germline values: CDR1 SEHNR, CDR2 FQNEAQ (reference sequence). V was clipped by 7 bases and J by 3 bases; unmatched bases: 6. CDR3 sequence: CASIPTGGYTEAFF. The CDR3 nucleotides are TGTGCCAGCATCCCGACAGGGGGTTACACTGAAGCTTTCTTT.

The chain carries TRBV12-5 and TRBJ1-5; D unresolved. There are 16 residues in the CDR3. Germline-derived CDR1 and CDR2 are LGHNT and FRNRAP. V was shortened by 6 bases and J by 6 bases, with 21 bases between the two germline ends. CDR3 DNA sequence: TGTGCTAGTGGCCCCCCGGACCCTGGAGTTACTCAGCCCCAGCATTTT. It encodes CASGPPDPGVTQPQHF.

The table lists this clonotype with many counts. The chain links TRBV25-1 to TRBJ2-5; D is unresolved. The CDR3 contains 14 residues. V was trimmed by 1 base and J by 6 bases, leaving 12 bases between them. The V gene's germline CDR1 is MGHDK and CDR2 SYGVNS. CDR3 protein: CASSEFHGIKTQYF. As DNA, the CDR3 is TGTGCCAGCAGTGAATTTCATGGTATTAAGACCCAGTACTTC.

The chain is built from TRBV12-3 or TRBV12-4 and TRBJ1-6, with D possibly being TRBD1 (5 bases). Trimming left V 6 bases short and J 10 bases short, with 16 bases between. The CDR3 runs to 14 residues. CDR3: CASRPGGGGSPLHF. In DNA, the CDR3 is TGTGCCAGCAGGCCGGGGGGGGGAGGATCACCCCTCCACTTT.

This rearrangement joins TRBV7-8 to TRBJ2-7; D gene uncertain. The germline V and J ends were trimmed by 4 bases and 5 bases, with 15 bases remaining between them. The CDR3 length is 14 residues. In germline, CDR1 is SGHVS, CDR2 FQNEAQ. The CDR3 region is CASSSPYRANEQYF. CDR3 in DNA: TGTGCCAGCAGCTCACCTTACCGGGCCAACGAGCAGTACTTC.

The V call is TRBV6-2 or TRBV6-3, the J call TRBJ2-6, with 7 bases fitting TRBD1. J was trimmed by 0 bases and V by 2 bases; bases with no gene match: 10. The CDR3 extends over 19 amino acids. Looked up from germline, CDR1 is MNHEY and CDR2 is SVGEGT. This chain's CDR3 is CASSYPRGRWASGANVLTF. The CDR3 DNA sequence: TGTGCCAGCAGTTACCCAAGGGGGCGCTGGGCCTCTGGGGCCAACGTCCTGACTTTC.

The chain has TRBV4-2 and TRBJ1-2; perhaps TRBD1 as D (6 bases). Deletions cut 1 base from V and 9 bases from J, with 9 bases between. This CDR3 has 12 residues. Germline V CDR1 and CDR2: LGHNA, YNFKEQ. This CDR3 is CASSQGGGSYTF. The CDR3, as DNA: TGTGCCAGCAGCCAAGGCGGGGGCAGCTACACCTTC.

CDR3 DNA sequence: TGTGCCTTCAGTTCCATTTGGGGGGCCGACTCTGGGGCCAACGTCCTGACTTTC. Protein product: CAFSSIWGADSGANVLTF. This rearrangement joins TRBV7-2 to TRBJ2-6; perhaps D is TRBD1 or TRBD2 (6 bases each). The CDR3 contains 18 residues. The germline V gene has CDR1 SGHTA and CDR2 FQGNSA. Trimming left V 11 bases short and J 0 bases short, with 23 bases between.

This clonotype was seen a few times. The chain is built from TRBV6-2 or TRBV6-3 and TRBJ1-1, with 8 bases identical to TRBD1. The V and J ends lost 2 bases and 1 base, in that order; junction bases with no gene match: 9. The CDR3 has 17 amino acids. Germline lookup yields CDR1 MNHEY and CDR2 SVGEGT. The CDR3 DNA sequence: TGTGCCAGCAGTTACGATCGGGGACAGGCGCCGAACACTGAAGCTTTCTTT. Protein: CASSYDRGQAPNTEAFF.

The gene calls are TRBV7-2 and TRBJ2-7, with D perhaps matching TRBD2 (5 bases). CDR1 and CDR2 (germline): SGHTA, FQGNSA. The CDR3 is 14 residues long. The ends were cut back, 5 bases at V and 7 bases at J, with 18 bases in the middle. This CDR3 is CASSPIGLAGEQYF. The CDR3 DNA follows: TGTGCCAGCAGCCCTATAGGACTGGCGGGTGAGCAGTACTTC.

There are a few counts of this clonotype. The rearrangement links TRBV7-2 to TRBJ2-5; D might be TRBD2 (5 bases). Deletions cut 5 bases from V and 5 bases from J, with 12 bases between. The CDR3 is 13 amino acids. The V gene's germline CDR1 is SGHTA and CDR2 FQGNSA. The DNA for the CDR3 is TGTGCCAGCAGCCCCCAGGACTGGGAGACCCAGTACTTC. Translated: CASSPQDWETQYF.

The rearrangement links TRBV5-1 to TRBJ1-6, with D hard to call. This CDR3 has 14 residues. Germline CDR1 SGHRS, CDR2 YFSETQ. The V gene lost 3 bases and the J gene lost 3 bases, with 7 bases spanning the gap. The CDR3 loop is CASSSGDYNSPLHF. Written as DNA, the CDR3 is TGCGCCAGCAGCTCCGGGGACTATAATTCACCCCTCCACTTT.

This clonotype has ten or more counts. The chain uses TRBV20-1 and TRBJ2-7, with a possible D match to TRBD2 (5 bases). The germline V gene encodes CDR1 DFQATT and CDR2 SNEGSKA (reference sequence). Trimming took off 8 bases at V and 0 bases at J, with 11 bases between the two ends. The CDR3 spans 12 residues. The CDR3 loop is CSSSGSSYEQYF. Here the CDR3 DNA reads TGCAGTTCCTCTGGGAGCTCCTACGAGCAGTACTTC.

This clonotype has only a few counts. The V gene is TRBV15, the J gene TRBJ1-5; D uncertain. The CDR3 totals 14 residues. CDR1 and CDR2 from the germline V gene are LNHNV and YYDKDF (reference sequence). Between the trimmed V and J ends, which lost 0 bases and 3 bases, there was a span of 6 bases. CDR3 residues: CATSREVVNQPQHF. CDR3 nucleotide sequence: TGTGCCACCAGCAGAGAAGTAGTCAATCAGCCCCAGCATTTT.

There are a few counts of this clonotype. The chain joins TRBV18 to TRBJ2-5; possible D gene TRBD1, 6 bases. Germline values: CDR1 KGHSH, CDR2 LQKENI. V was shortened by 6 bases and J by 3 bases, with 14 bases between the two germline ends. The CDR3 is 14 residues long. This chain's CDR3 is CASSHQSGEETQYF. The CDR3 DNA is TGTGCCAGCTCGCACCAGTCAGGGGAAGAGACCCAGTACTTC.

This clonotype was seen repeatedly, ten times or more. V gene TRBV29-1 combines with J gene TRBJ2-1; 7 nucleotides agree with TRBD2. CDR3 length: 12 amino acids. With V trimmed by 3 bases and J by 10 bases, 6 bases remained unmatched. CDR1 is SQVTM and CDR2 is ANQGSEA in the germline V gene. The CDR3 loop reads CSVDPGSGEQFF. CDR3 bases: TGCAGCGTTGACCCTGGTAGCGGGGAGCAGTTCTTC.